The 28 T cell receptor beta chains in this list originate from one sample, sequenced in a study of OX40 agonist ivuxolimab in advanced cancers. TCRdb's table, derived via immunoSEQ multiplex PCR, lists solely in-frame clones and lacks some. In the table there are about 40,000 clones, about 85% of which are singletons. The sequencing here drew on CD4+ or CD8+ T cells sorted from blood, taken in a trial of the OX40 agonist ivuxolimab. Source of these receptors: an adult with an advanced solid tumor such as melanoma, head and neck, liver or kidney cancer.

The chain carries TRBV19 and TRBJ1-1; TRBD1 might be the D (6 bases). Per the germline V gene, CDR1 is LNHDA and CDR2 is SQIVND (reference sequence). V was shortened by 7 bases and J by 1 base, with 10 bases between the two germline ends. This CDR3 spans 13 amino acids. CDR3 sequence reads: CASTQGRNTEAFF. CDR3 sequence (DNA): TGTGCCAGTACCCAGGGGAGGAACACTGAAGCTTTCTTT.

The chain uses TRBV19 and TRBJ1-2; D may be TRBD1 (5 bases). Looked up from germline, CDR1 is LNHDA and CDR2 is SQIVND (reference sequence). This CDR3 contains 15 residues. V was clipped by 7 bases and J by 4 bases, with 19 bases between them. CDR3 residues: CASTSVTGGSYGYTF. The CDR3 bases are TGTGCCAGTACGTCGGTGACGGGGGGATCCTATGGCTACACCTTC.

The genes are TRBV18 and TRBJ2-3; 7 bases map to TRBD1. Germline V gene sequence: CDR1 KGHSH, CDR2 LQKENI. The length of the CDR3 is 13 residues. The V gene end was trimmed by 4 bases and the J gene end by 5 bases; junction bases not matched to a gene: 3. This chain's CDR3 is CASSLGGEDTQYF. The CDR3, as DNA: TGTGCCAGCTCACTAGGGGGCGAAGATACGCAGTATTTT. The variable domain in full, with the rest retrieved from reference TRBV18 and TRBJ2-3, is NAGVMQNPRHLVRRRGQEARLRCSPMKGHSHVYWYRQLPEEGLKFMVYLQKENIIDESGMPKERFSAEFPKEGPSILRIQQVVRGDSAAYFCASSLGGEDTQYFGPGTRLTVL.

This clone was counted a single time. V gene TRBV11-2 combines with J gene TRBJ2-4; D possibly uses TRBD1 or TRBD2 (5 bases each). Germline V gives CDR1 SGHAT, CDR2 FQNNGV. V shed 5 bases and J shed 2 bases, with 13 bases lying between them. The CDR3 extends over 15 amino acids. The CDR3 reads CASSRDGLPKNIQYF. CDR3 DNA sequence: TGTGCCAGCAGCAGGGACGGGCTACCCAAAAACATTCAGTACTTC.

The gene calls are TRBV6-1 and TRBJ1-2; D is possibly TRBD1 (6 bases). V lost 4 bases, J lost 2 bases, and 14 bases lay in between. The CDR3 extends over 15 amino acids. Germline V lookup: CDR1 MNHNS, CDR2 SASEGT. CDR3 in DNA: TGTGCCAGCAGTGTAAGGGGGGTAGGCAACTATGGCTACACCTTC. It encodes CASSVRGVGNYGYTF.

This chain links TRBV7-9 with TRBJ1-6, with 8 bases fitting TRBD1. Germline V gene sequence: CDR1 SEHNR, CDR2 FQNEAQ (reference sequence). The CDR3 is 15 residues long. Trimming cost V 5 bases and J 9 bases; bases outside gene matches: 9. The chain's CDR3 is CASSTEDRDSSPLHF. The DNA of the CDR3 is TGTGCCAGCAGCACCGAGGACAGGGATTCTTCACCCCTCCACTTT.

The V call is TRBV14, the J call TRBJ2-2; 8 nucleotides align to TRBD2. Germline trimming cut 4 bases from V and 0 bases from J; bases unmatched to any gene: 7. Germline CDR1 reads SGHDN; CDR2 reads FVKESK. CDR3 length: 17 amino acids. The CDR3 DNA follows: TGTGCCAGCAGCCCGGGCCTCGGGAGGGCGAACACCGGGGAGCTGTTTTTT. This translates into CASSPGLGRANTGELFF.

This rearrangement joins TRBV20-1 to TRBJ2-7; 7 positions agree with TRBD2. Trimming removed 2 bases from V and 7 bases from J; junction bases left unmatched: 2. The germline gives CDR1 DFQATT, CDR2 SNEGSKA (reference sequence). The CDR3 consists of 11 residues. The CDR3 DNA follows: TGCAGTGCTAGACGGGGGGTGGAGCAGTACTTC. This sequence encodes CSARRGVEQYF.

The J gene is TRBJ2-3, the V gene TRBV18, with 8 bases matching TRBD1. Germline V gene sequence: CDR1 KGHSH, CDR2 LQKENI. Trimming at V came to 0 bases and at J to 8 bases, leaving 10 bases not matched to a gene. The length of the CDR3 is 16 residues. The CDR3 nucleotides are TGTGCCAGCTCACCACCTGGACAGGGACCCCGAGGTACGCAGTATTTT. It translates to CASSPPGQGPRGTQYF. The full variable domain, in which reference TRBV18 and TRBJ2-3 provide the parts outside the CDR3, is NAGVMQNPRHLVRRRGQEARLRCSPMKGHSHVYWYRQLPEEGLKFMVYLQKENIIDESGMPKERFSAEFPKEGPSILRIQQVVRGDSAAYFCASSPPGQGPRGTQYFGPGTRLTVL.

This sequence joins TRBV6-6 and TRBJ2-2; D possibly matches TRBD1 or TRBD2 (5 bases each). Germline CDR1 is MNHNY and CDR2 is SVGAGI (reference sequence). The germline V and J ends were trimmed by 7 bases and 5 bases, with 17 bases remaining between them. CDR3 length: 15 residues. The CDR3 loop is CASKEQERRTGELFF. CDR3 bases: TGTGCCAGCAAAGAACAGGAGCGGAGGACCGGGGAGCTGTTTTTT.

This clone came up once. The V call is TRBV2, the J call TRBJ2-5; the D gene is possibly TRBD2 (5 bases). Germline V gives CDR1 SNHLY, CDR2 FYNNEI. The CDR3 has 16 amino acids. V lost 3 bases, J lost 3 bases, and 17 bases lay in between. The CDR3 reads CASSDSFGVGKETQYF. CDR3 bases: TGTGCCAGCAGTGATAGCTTCGGGGTAGGGAAAGAGACCCAGTACTTC.

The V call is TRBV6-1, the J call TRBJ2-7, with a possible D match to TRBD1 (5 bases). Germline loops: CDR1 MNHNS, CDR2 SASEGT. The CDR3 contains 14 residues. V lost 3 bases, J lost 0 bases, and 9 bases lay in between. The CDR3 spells CASSDEQGSYEQYF. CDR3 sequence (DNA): TGTGCCAGCAGTGATGAGCAGGGCTCCTACGAGCAGTACTTC.

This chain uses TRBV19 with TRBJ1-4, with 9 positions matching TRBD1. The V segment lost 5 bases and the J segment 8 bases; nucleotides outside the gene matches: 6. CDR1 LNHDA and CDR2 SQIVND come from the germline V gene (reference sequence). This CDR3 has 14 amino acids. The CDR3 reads CASSPGQGGEKLFF. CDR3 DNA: TGTGCCAGTAGTCCGGGACAGGGTGGGGAAAAACTGTTTTTT.

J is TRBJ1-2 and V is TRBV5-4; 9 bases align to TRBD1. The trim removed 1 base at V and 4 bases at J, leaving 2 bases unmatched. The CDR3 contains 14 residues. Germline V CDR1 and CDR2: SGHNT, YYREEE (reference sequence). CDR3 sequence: CASSLTGGSYGYTF. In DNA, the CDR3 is TGTGCCAGCAGCTTGACAGGGGGCAGCTATGGCTACACCTTC.

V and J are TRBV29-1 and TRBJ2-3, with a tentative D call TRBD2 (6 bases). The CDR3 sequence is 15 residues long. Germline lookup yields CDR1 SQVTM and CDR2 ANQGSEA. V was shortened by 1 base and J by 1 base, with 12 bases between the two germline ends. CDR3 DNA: TGCAGCGTTGAAGGGGACGGGGGTGGCACAGATACGCAGTATTTT. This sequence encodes CSVEGDGGGTDTQYF.

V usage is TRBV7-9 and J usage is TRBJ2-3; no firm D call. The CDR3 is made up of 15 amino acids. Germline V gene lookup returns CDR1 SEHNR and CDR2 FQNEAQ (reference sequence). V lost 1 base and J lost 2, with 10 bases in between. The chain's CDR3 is CASSLGYVVTDTQYF. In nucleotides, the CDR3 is TGTGCCAGCAGCTTAGGCTATGTGGTCACAGATACGCAGTATTTT.

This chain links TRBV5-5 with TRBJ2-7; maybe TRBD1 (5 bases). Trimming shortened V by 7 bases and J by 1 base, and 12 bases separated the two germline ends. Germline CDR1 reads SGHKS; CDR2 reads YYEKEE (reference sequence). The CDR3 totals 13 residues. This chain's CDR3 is CASGLGVSYEQYF. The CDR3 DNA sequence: TGTGCCAGCGGCCTAGGGGTTTCCTACGAGCAGTACTTC.

CDR3 sequence: CASSGGREGGNQPQHF. Written as DNA, the CDR3 is TGTGCCAGCAGCGGCGGCAGGGAGGGTGGCAATCAGCCCCAGCATTTT. The rearrangement uses TRBV7-8 and TRBJ1-5; D possibly corresponds to TRBD1 (5 bases). Germline V gene data show CDR1 as SGHVS and CDR2 as FQNEAQ. The CDR3 contains 16 residues. V was trimmed by 5 bases and J by 2 bases, leaving 16 bases between them. The full variable domain, with the rest looked up from reference TRBV7-8 and TRBJ1-5, is GAGVSQSPRYKVAKRGQDVALRCDPISGHVSLFWYQQALGQGPEFLTYFQNEAQLDKSGLPSDRFFAERPEGSVSTLKIQRTQQEDSAVYLCASSGGREGGNQPQHFGDGTRLSIL.

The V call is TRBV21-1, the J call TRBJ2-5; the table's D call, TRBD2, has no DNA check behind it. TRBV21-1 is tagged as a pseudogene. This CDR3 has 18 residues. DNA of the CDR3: TGTGCCAGCAGCCCACCCCACGGGACTAGAGTCTTCCAAGAGACCCAGTACTTC. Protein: CASSPPHGTRVFQETQYF.

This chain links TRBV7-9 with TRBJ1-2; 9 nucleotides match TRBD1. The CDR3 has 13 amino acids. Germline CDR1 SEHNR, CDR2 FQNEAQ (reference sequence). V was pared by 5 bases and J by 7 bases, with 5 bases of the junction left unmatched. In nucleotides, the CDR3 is TGTGCCAGCAGCAGAGGACAGGGGCTTGGCTACACCTTC. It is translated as CASSRGQGLGYTF.

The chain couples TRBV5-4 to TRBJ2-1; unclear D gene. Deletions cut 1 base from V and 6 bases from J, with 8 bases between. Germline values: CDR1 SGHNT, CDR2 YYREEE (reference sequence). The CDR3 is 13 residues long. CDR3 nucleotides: TGTGCCAGCAGCTTGCGTAGGACCAATGAGCAGTTCTTC. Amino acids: CASSLRRTNEQFF.

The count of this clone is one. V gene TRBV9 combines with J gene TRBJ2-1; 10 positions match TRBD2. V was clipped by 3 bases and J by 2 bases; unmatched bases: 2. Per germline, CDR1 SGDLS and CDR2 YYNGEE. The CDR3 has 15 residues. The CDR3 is CASSDGLAAYNEQFF. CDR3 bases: TGTGCCAGCAGCGACGGACTAGCGGCCTACAATGAGCAGTTCTTC.

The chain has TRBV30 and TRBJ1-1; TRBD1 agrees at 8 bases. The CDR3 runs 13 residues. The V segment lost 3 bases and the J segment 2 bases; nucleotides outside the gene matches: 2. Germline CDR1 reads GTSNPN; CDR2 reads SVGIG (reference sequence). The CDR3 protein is CAWRPGGNTEAFF. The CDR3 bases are TGTGCCTGGAGACCAGGGGGCAACACTGAAGCTTTCTTT.

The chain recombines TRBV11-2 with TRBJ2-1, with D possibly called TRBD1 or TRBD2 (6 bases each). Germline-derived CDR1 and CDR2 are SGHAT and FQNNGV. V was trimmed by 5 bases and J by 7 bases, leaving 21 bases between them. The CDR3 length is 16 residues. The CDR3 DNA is TGTGCCAGCAGCCCACCTGGACTGGAGGGGGTTAATGAGCAGTTCTTC. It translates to CASSPPGLEGVNEQFF.

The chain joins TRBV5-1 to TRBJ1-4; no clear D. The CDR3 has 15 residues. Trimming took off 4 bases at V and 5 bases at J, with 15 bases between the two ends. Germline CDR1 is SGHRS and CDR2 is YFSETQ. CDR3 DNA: TGCGCCAGCAGCCCTGGAGGGCAGCCAAATGAAAAACTGTTTTTT. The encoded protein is CASSPGGQPNEKLFF.

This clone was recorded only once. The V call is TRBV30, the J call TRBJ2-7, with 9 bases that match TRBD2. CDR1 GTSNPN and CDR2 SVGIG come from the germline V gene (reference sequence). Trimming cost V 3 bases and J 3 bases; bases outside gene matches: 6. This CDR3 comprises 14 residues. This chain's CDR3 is CAWRNSGSFYEQYF. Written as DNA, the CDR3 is TGTGCCTGGAGAAATAGCGGGAGCTTCTACGAGCAGTACTTC.

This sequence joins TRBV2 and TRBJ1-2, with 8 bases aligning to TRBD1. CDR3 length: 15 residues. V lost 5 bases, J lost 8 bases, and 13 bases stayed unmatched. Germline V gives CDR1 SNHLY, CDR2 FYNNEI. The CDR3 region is CASSYSGTGLWGYTF. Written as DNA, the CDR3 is TGTGCCAGCAGTTACTCCGGGACAGGTCTGTGGGGCTACACCTTC.

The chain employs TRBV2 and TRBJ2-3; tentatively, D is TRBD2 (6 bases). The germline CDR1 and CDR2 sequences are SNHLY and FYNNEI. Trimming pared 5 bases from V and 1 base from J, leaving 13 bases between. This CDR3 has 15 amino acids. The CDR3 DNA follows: TGTGCCAGCAGTCTCCGGGGGATAGGCACAGATACGCAGTATTTT. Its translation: CASSLRGIGTDTQYF.